The T cell receptor (beta chain) under discussion was sequenced for a study of T cells after yellow fever vaccination. Study-wide context: Among memory cells, EM, EMRA, CM and Tscm subsets were sorted using CD3, CD45RA, CCR7 and CD95.

This clonotype showed up many times. Trimming cost V 6 bases and J 0 bases; bases outside gene matches: 3. CDR1 SGHTA and CDR2 FQGNSA come from the germline V gene. This CDR3 contains 14 residues. TCRdb processed the 5' RACE reads anew with MiXCR; each CDR3 protein has one entry. The sample has around 31,000 distinct CDR3 sequences; about 11% are singletons. Study findings and constraints: Abundant clonotypes from the bulk population could have been carried over as contaminants into FACS-sorted repertoires. At under 97% for CD4 and about 91% for CD8, most primary-vaccination clones showed up again after the booster. The secondary response was weaker but peaked faster, day 5 versus 15.

This sample comprised PBMCs, either bulk or a sorted T-cell subset (CD4+, CD8+, memory, or dextramer-sorted; not recorded which), obtained approximately 15 days after the first yellow fever vaccination. The V and J genes are TRBV7-2 and TRBJ2-3; 7 bases match TRBD2. The TCR sequence derives from a man younger than 35 who received the YFV17D yellow fever vaccine. This CDR3 reads CASRGGGSTDTQYF. CDR3 in DNA: TGTGCCAGCAGAGGCGGGGGAAGCACAGATACGCAGTATTTT. Full variable domain (remainder filled in from reference TRBV7-2 and TRBJ2-3): GAGVSQSPSNKVTEKGKDVELRCDPISGHTALYWYRQSLGQGLEFLIYFQGNSAPDKSGLPSDRFSAERTGGSVSTLTIQRTQQEDSAVYLCASRGGGSTDTQYFGPGTRLTVL.